One and the same sample provided the 24 T cell receptor beta chains below, sequenced in a study of tumor-infiltrating lymphocytes in localized non-small cell lung cancer. The protocol was immunoSEQ multiplex PCR, while the TCRdb copy is restricted to in-frame clones and leaves out a portion. The repertoire holds about 6,400 clones, with 65% to 80% as singletons. Sequences were obtained from lung tumor tissue. The receptors here all came from a human donor with non-small cell lung cancer.

The chain has TRBV29-1 and TRBJ2-1, with 12 nucleotides matching TRBD2. CDR1 SQVTM and CDR2 ANQGSEA come from the germline V gene. This CDR3 region has 14 residues. The V gene end was trimmed by 5 bases and the J gene end by 7 bases; junction bases not matched to a gene: 6. The CDR3 protein is CSVLLAGGLNEQFF. CDR3 nucleotide sequence: TGCAGCGTTCTCCTAGCGGGAGGGTTGAATGAGCAGTTCTTC.

This chain links TRBV5-1 with TRBJ1-1; TRBD1 might be the D (5 bases). Germline loops: CDR1 SGHRS, CDR2 YFSETQ. This CDR3 is 16 amino acids long. V dropped 4 bases and J dropped 4 bases, with 20 bases sitting between them. The CDR3 loop reads CASSLSTGTRTTEAFF. The CDR3 nucleotides are TGCGCCAGCAGCCTATCTACCGGGACCCGGACCACTGAAGCTTTCTTT.

The V call is TRBV21-1, the J call TRBJ2-7; the table's TRBD1 call for D was not verified on the DNA. TRBV21-1 is tagged as a pseudogene. This CDR3 contains 17 residues. CDR3 residues: CASSKAEPTGLSAEQYF. CDR3 bases: TGTGCCAGCAGCAAAGCGGAGCCGACAGGGTTGTCTGCCGAGCAGTACTTC.

This clone was detected only a few times. This sequence joins TRBV5-1 and TRBJ2-7; no clear D. Germline V gene lookup returns CDR1 SGHRS and CDR2 YFSETQ. With 4 bases removed from V and 3 bases from J, the gap between germline ends came to 17 bases. The CDR3 loop spans 15 amino acids. CDR3 in amino acids: CASSPSGLRSYEQYF. CDR3 nucleotides: TGCGCCAGCAGCCCTTCCGGGTTGAGAAGCTACGAGCAGTACTTC.

This clone was counted between two and nine times. This chain uses TRBV6-5 with TRBJ1-1, with a weak D call TRBD1 (5 bases). V lost 5 bases to trimming and J lost 4 bases, with 11 bases between them. The germline V gene encodes CDR1 MNHEY and CDR2 SVGAGI. CDR3 length equals 13 residues. The CDR3 region has the DNA TGTGCCAGCAGTGCGACAGTTATCACTGAAGCTTTCTTT. Protein product: CASSATVITEAFF.

The chain carries TRBV9 and TRBJ1-1, with D possibly being TRBD1 (5 bases). The CDR3 spans 14 residues. V shed 4 bases and J shed 5 bases, with 15 bases lying between them. The germline gives CDR1 SGDLS, CDR2 YYNGEE. The CDR3 bases are TGTGCCAGCAGCACCGACCCAGGGCAGACTGAAGCTTTCTTT. It encodes CASSTDPGQTEAFF.

The V call is TRBV5-1, the J call TRBJ1-1; D is unresolved. This CDR3 comprises 12 residues. Between the trimmed V and J ends, which lost 5 bases and 4 bases, there was a span of 9 bases. CDR1 is SGHRS and CDR2 is YFSETQ in the germline V gene. Here the CDR3 DNA reads TGCGCCAGCAGGATAAAGGGCACTGAAGCTTTCTTT. The encoded protein is CASRIKGTEAFF.

The chain employs TRBV29-1 and TRBJ2-5; D call uncertain. CDR1 SQVTM and CDR2 ANQGSEA come from the germline V gene. CDR3 length equals 13 residues. V dropped 3 bases and J dropped 4 bases, with 12 bases sitting between them. CDR3 nucleotide sequence: TGCAGCGTTGAGGCCTCTTTTGGAGAGACCCAGTACTTC. Protein: CSVEASFGETQYF.

The genes are TRBV7-2 and TRBJ2-3, with 11 bases aligning to TRBD2. The CDR3 has 17 residues. After removal of 3 bases from V and 2 bases from J, the junction contained 7 bases not matched to a gene. Germline V CDR1 and CDR2: SGHTA, FQGNSA. CDR3 protein: CASSFLAGGLLTDTQYF. For the CDR3, the DNA is TGTGCCAGCAGCTTTTTAGCGGGGGGGCTCCTCACAGATACGCAGTATTTT.

This clone occurred a few times. The chain carries TRBV7-2 and TRBJ1-2; no firm D call. Per the germline V gene, CDR1 is SGHTA and CDR2 is FQGNSA. The CDR3 extends over 12 amino acids. V lost 7 bases to trimming and J lost 2 bases, with 8 bases between them. CDR3 loop: CASTQENYGYTF. In nucleotides, the CDR3 is TGTGCCAGCACCCAGGAGAACTATGGCTACACCTTC.

This chain joins TRBV2 and TRBJ1-2, with TRBD1 as a possible D gene (5 bases). V was shortened by 6 bases and J by 5 bases, with 10 bases between the two germline ends. This CDR3 contains 12 residues. Germline loops: CDR1 SNHLY, CDR2 FYNNEI. Written as DNA, the CDR3 is TGTGCCAGCAGCCCAGGGCCGTATGGCTACACCTTC. This codes for CASSPGPYGYTF. Full variable domain (missing parts from reference TRBV2 and TRBJ1-2): EPEVTQTPSHQVTQMGQEVILRCVPISNHLYFYWYRQILGQKVEFLVSFYNNEISEKSEIFDDQFSVERPDGSNFTLKIRSTKLEDSAMYFCASSPGPYGYTFGSGTRLTVV.

This chain connects TRBV9 to TRBJ2-7; D is unclear. From germline, CDR1 is SGDLS and CDR2 YYNGEE. Trimming took 4 bases from V and 0 from J, leaving 11 bases between them. The CDR3 is made up of 14 amino acids. The CDR3 spells CASSPRTYSYEQYF. In DNA, the CDR3 is TGTGCCAGCAGCCCCCGAACCTACTCCTACGAGCAGTACTTC.

The chain has TRBV5-6 and TRBJ2-7; D uncertain. CDR1 and CDR2 from the germline V gene are SGHDT and YYEEEE. This CDR3 has 14 residues. Trimming took 0 bases from V and 4 from J, leaving 11 bases between them. The CDR3 protein is CASSLAENEYEQYF. The DNA for the CDR3 is TGTGCCAGCAGCTTGGCCGAAAACGAGTACGAGCAGTACTTC.

This sequence joins TRBV29-1 and TRBJ2-7; D possibly corresponds to TRBD1 (6 bases). The length of the CDR3 is 8 residues. The germline V gene has CDR1 SQVTM and CDR2 ANQGSEA. The ends were cut back, 4 bases at V and 12 bases at J, with 7 bases in the middle. The CDR3 protein is CSVVQGYV. The CDR3 DNA follows: TGCAGCGTTGTACAGGGGTACGTC.

This chain's CDR3 is CASSLEASRDGYGYTF. CDR3 nucleotides: TGTGCCAGCAGCTTAGAGGCGTCTCGGGATGGCTATGGCTACACCTTC. The chain joins TRBV7-6 to TRBJ1-2; no clear D. V was cut by 1 base and J by 4 bases, with 16 bases left in between. The germline CDR1 and CDR2 sequences are SGHVS and FNYEAQ. This CDR3 has 16 residues. Full variable domain (missing parts from reference TRBV7-6 and TRBJ1-2): GAGVSQSPRYKVTKRGQDVALRCDPISGHVSLYWYRQALGQGPEFLTYFNYEAQQDKSGLPNDRFSAERPEGSISTLTIQRTEQRDSAMYRCASSLEASRDGYGYTFGSGTRLTVV.

This rearrangement joins TRBV6-6 to TRBJ1-4, with no clear D. Germline CDR1 is MNHNY and CDR2 is SVGAGI (reference sequence). CDR3 size: 12 residues. V lost 6 bases to trimming and J lost 14 bases, with 16 bases between them. The CDR3 nucleotides read TGTGCCAGCAGCCTCCAACTGGGTGGGCTGTTTTTT. Translating gives CASSLQLGGLFF.

This chain connects TRBV7-8 to TRBJ2-7; 13 nucleotides agree with TRBD2. V lost 1 base, J lost 7 bases, and 7 bases stayed unmatched. This CDR3 contains 16 residues. The germline CDR1 and CDR2 sequences are SGHVS and FQNEAQ. The CDR3 region has the DNA TGTGCCAGCAGCTTAGTAGGGACTAGCGGGATAGATGAGCAGTACTTC. Translated: CASSLVGTSGIDEQYF.

The V call is TRBV7-2, the J call TRBJ1-1; D is uncertain. The CDR3 totals 13 residues. Trimming took 1 base from V and 2 from J, leaving 5 bases between them. CDR1 is SGHTA and CDR2 is FQGNSA in the germline V gene. In DNA form, the CDR3 reads TGTGCCAGCAGCTTAGTGATCAACACTGAAGCTTTCTTT. It specifies CASSLVINTEAFF.

The chain couples TRBV19 to TRBJ1-5, with D hard to call. Germline values: CDR1 LNHDA, CDR2 SQIVND (reference sequence). The CDR3 spans 13 residues. V was shortened by 3 bases and J by 5 bases, with 8 bases between the two germline ends. This chain's CDR3 is CASSMGRDQPQHF. CDR3 coding DNA: TGTGCCAGTAGTATGGGTAGGGATCAGCCCCAGCATTTT.

CDR3 sequence: CSSRGTSGAQETQYF. CDR3 sequence (DNA): TGCAGCTCCCGAGGCACTAGCGGGGCCCAAGAGACCCAGTACTTC. The chain combines TRBV29-1 with TRBJ2-5; 10 bases line up with TRBD2. The V and J ends lost 8 bases and 1 base, in that order; junction bases with no gene match: 10. The CDR3 covers 15 residues. The V gene's germline CDR1 is SQVTM and CDR2 ANQGSEA.

This clone was seen only a few times. The rearrangement joins TRBV5-1 to TRBJ1-2, with 9 bases that match TRBD1. Germline trimming cut 3 bases from V and 5 bases from J; bases unmatched to any gene: 5. Germline V gene data show CDR1 as SGHRS and CDR2 as YFSETQ. The CDR3 is made up of 14 amino acids. The chain's CDR3 is CASSSGQGSYGYTF. CDR3 nucleotide sequence: TGCGCCAGCAGCTCGGGACAGGGCTCTTATGGCTACACCTTC. Complete variable domain (other parts from reference TRBV5-1 and TRBJ1-2): KAGVTQTPRYLIKTRGQQVTLSCSPISGHRSVSWYQQTPGQGLQFLFEYFSETQRNKGNFPGRFSGRQFSNSRSEMNVSTLELGDSALYLCASSSGQGSYGYTFGSGTRLTVV.

The CDR3 nucleotides read TGCGCCAGCAGCCCGGGACAGGGAACCTCCTACAATGAGCAGTTCTTC. Translation gives CASSPGQGTSYNEQFF. This sequence joins TRBV5-1 and TRBJ2-1; 9 nucleotides line up with TRBD1. CDR3 length: 16 amino acids. Looked up from germline, CDR1 is SGHRS and CDR2 is YFSETQ. The trim removed 4 bases at V and 0 bases at J, leaving 5 bases unmatched.

In its sample, this clone was seen a few times. The V gene is TRBV4-2, the J gene TRBJ1-2, with 12 bases that match TRBD1. V dropped 4 bases and J dropped 5; count of bases not matched to a gene: 5. The CDR3 totals 15 residues. Per the germline V gene, CDR1 is LGHNA and CDR2 is YNFKEQ. The CDR3 DNA reads as TGTGCCAGCAGCCCCGGGACAGGGGGCAGGTATGGCTACACCTTC. Protein sequence: CASSPGTGGRYGYTF.

In this sample, this clone turned up once. This chain connects TRBV5-1 to TRBJ1-6; 8 bases are a match to TRBD1. The CDR3 is 15 residues long. Trimming cost V 4 bases and J 7 bases; bases outside gene matches: 7. Germline V gene data show CDR1 as SGHRS and CDR2 as YFSETQ. The CDR3 protein is CASSDRGLGNSPLHF. The CDR3 DNA reads as TGCGCCAGCAGCGACAGGGGCTTGGGGAATTCACCCCTCCACTTT.